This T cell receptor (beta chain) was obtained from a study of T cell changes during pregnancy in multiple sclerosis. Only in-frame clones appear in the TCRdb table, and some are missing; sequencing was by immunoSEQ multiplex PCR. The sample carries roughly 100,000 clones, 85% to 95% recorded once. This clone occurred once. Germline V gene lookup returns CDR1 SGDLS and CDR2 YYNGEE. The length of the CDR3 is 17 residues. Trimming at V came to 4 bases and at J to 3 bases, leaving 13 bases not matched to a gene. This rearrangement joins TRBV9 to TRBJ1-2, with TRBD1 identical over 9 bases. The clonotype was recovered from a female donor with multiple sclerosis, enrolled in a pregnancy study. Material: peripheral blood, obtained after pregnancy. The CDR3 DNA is TGTGCCAGCAGCTCCCGGGACAGGGAGGGGGCTTACTATGGCTACACCTTC. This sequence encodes CASSSRDREGAYYGYTF.